This T cell receptor beta chain was captured in a study of T cells in Graves' hyperthyroidism and ophthalmopathy. Patients were excluded for uncontrolled infection, other autoimmune disease, pregnancy or lactation. Diagnosis rested on symptoms, serum thyroxine and TRAb, thyroid ultrasound, and orbital computed tomography. The table lists this clonotype with many counts. Losses at the gene ends were 4 bases for V and 2 bases for J; bases not matched to a gene: 7. This CDR3 is built from 15 residues. The V gene's germline CDR1 is SEHNR and CDR2 FQNEAQ (reference sequence). Researchers amplified the TCR beta CDR3 regions from RNA transcripts. TCR CDR3 regions were first amplified by RT-PCR with HTBI primers. TCRdb re-called the multiplex PCR reads through MiXCR, storing one row per CDR3 protein. The sample contains 700,000 to 950,000 distinct CDR3 sequences, about a third of which appear only once.

The sequencing sample was made of blood. The rearrangement joins TRBV7-9 to TRBJ2-7, with 8 positions matching TRBD1. This sequence originates from a woman aged 40-49 years with Graves' hyperthyroidism. The CDR3, as DNA: TGTGCCAGCAGCTCCCTAGGGGACAGGACCTACGAGCAGTACTTC. Translating gives CASSSLGDRTYEQYF. The variable domain in full, completed from reference TRBV7-9 and TRBJ2-7, reads DTGVSQNPRHKITKRGQNVTFRCDPISEHNRLYWYRQTLGQGPEFLTYFQNEAQLEKSRLLSDRFSAERPKGSFSTLEIQRTEQGDSAMYLCASSSLGDRTYEQYFGPGTRLTVT.